This note documents a single T cell receptor (beta chain) sequence. What it recognizes is unknown. One junction end does not reproduce the germline sequence, and a read error may be involved. The CDR3 has 15 amino acids. The germline CDR1 and CDR2 sequences are SGHTA and FQGNSA. This entry belongs to a study of chemoradiotherapy in HPV16-positive cancers. Study conclusions and caveats: During treatment, candidate HPV-specific clones and E7-related motifs expanded in tumor.

Clones were read by immunoSEQ multiplex PCR, and TCRdb kept only the in-frame ones, dropping some. The repertoire consists of approximately 7,000 clones, with 65% to 85% occurring once and the leading ten covering over 6%. The V call is TRBV7-2, the J call TRBJ2-1; 7 positions match TRBD2. The sample consisted of tumor tissue, taken from a patient who underwent chemoradiotherapy. This receptor was identified in a human donor with HPV-associated anogenital cancer. The CDR3 sequence: CASNLGAGAYNEQFF. The CDR3, as DNA: TGTGCCAGCAACTTAGGGGCGGGGGCCTACAATGAGCAGTTCTTC.